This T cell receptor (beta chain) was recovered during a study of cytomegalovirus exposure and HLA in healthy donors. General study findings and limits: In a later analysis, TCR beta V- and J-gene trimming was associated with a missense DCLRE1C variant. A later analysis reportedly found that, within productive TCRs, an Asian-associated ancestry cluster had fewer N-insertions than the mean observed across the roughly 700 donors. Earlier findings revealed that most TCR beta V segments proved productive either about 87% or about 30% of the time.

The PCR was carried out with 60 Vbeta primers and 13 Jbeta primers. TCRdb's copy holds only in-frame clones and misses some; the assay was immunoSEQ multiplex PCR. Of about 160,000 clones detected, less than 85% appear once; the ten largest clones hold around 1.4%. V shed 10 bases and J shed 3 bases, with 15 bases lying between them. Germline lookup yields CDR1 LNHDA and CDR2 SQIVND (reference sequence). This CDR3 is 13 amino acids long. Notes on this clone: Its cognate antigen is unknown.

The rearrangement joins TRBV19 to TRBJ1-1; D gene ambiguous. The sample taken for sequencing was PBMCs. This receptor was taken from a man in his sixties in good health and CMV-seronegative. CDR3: CAISPHGDTEAFF. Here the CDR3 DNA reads TGTGCCATCTCGCCACACGGGGACACTGAAGCTTTCTTT.